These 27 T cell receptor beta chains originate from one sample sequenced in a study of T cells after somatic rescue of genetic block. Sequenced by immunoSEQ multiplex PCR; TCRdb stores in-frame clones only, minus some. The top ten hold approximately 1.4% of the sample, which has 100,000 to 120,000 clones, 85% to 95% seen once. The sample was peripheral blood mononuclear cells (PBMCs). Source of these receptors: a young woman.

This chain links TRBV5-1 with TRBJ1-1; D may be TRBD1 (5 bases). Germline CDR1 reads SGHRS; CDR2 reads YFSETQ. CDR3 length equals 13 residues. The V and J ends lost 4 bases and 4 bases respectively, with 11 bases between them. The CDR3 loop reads CASSRGGSTEAFF. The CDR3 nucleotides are TGCGCCAGCAGCCGCGGGGGGAGCACTGAAGCTTTCTTT.

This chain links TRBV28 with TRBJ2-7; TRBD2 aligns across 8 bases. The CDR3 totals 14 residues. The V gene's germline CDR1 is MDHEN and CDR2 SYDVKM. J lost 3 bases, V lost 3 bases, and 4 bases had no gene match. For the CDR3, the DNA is TGTGCCAGCAGTTTCACTAGCGGACTCTACGAGCAGTACTTC. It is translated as CASSFTSGLYEQYF.

CDR3 in DNA: TGCGCCAGCAGCCAAGTGACAGGGGCGGGTTCACCCCTCCACTTT. Protein: CASSQVTGAGSPLHF. The V and J genes are TRBV4-3 and TRBJ1-6; 8 nucleotides agree with TRBD1. Germline V CDR1 and CDR2: LGHNA, YSLEER. This CDR3 spans 15 amino acids. J lost 9 bases, V lost 1 base, and 5 bases had no gene match.

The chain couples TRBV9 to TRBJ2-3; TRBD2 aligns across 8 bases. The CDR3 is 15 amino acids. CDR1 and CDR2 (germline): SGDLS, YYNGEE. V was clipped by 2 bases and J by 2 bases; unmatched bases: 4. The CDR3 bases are TGTGCCAGCAGCGTTAGCGGGGAGAACACAGATACGCAGTATTTT. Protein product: CASSVSGENTDTQYF.

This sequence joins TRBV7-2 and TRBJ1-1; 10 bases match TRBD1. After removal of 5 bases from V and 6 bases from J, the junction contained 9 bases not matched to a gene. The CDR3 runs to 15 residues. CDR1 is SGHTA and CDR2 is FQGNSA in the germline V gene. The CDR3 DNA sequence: TGTGCCAGCAGCCCCCGGACAGGGGGATTGGCTGAAGCTTTCTTT. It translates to CASSPRTGGLAEAFF. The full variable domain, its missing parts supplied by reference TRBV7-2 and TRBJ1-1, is GAGVSQSPSNKVTEKGKDVELRCDPISGHTALYWYRQSLGQGLEFLIYFQGNSAPDKSGLPSDRFSAERTGGSVSTLTIQRTQQEDSAVYLCASSPRTGGLAEAFFGQGTRLTVV.

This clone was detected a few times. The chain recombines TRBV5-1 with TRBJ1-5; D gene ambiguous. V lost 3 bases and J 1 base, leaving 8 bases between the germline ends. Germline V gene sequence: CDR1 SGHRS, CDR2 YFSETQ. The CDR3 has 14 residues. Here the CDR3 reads CASSSGLSNQPQHF. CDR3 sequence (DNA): TGCGCCAGCAGCTCCGGACTCAGCAATCAGCCCCAGCATTTT. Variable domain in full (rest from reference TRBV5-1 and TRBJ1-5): KAGVTQTPRYLIKTRGQQVTLSCSPISGHRSVSWYQQTPGQGLQFLFEYFSETQRNKGNFPGRFSGRQFSNSRSEMNVSTLELGDSALYLCASSSGLSNQPQHFGDGTRLSIL.

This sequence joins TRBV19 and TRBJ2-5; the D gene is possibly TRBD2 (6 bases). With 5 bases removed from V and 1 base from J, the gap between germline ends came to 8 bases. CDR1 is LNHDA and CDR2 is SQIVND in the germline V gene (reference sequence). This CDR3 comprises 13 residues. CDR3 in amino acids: CASSAGSQETQYF. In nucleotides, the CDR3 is TGTGCCAGTAGTGCCGGGAGCCAAGAGACCCAGTACTTC.

The CDR3 nucleotides are TGCGCCAGCAGCTTGACGGGACTAGCGGCAGAGACCCAGTACTTC. It is translated as CASSLTGLAAETQYF. V usage is TRBV5-1 and J usage is TRBJ2-5, with TRBD2 identical over 11 bases. From germline, CDR1 is SGHRS and CDR2 YFSETQ. The CDR3 is 15 amino acids. V gave up 1 base and J gave up 4 bases; unmatched junction bases: 3.

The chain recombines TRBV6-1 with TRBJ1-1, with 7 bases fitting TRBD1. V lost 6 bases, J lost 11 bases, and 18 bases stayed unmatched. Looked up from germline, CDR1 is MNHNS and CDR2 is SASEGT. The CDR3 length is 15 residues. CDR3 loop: CASREYRDSAADAFF. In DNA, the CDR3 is TGTGCCAGCAGGGAATACCGGGACAGTGCTGCAGATGCTTTCTTT.

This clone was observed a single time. CDR3 in amino acids: CASSQRFGEAGNTIYF. The CDR3 DNA follows: TGCGCCAGCAGCCAAAGGTTCGGGGAAGCTGGAAACACCATATATTTT. J is TRBJ1-3 and V is TRBV4-3; D is undetermined. V was trimmed by 2 bases and J by 2 bases, leaving 13 bases between them. Germline V gene sequence: CDR1 LGHNA, CDR2 YSLEER. This CDR3 spans 16 amino acids.

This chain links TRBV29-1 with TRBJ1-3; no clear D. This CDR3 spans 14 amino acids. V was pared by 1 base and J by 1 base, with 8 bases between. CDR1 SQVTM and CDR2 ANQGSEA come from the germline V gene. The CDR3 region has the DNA TGCAGCGTTGAAGTTTCCTCATCTGGAAACACCATATATTTT. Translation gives CSVEVSSSGNTIYF.

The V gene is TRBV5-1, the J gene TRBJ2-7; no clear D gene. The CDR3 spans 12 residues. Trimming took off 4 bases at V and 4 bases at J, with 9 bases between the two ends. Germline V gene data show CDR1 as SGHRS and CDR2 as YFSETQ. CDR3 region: CASSPDMYEQYF. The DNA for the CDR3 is TGCGCCAGCAGCCCTGATATGTACGAGCAGTACTTC.

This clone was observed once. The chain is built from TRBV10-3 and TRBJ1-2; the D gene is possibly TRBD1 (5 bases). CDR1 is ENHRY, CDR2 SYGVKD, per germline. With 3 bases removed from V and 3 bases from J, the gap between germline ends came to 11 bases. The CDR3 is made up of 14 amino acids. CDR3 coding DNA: TGTGCCATCAGTGAAGCCGGGGGAGACTATGGCTACACCTTC. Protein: CAISEAGGDYGYTF.

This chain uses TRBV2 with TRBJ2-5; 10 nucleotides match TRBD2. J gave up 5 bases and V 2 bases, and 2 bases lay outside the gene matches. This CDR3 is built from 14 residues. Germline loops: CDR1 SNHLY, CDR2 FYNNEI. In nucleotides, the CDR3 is TGTGCCAGCAGTGAAACTAGCGGGGAGGAGACCCAGTACTTC. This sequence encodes CASSETSGEETQYF.

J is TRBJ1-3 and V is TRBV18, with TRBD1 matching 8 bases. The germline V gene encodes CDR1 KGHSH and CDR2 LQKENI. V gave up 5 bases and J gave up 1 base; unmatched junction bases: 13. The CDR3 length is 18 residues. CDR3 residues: CASSTRTGLSMSGNTIYF. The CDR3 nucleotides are TGTGCCAGCTCAACGCGGACAGGGCTAAGTATGTCTGGAAACACCATATATTTT.

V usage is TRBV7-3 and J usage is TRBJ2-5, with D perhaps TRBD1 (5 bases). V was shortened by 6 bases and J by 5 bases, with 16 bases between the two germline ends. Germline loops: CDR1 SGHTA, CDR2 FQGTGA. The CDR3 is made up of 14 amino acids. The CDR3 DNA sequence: TGTGCCAGCAGTCAAATGGCAGGGATCGAGACCCAGTACTTC. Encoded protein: CASSQMAGIETQYF.

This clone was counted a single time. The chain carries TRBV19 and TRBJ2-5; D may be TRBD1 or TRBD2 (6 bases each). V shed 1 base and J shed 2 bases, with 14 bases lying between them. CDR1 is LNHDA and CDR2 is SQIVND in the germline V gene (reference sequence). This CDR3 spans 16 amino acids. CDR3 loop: CASSIAPGGRQETQYF. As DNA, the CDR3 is TGTGCCAGTAGTATAGCCCCTGGGGGGCGGCAAGAGACCCAGTACTTC.

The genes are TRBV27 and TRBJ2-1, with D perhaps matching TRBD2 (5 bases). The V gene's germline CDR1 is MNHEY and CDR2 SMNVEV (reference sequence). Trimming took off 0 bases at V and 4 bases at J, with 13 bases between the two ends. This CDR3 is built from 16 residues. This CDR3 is CASSLSSSPGYNEQFF. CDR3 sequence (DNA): TGTGCCAGCAGTTTATCCTCTAGTCCGGGGTACAATGAGCAGTTCTTC.

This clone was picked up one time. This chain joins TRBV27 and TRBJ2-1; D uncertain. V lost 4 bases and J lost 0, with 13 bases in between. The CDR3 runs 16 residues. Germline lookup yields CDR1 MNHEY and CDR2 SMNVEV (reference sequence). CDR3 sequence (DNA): TGTGCCAGCAGTTCCCCCCAGCGCCGCTCCTACAATGAGCAGTTCTTC. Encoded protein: CASSSPQRRSYNEQFF.

The CDR3 region is CASSRMTGATDSNQPQHF. The CDR3 nucleotides are TGTGCCAGCAGCCGAATGACAGGCGCCACCGACAGCAATCAGCCCCAGCATTTT. The rearrangement links TRBV5-4 to TRBJ1-5, with D possibly matching TRBD1 (6 bases). Trimming removed 4 bases at V and 1 base at J, with 21 bases between. Germline V CDR1 and CDR2: SGHNT, YYREEE (reference sequence). This CDR3 spans 18 amino acids.

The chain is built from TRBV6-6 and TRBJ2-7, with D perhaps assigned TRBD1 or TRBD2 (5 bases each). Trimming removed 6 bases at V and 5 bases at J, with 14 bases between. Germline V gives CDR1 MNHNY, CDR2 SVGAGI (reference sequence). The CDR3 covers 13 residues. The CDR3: CASRPGPGDEQYF. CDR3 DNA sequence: TGTGCCAGCAGGCCGGGGCCCGGGGACGAGCAGTACTTC.

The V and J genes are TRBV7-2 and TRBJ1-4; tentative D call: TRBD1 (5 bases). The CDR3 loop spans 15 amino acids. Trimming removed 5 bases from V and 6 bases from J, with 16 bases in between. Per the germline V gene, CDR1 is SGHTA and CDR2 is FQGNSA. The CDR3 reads CASSPLGGSDEKLFF. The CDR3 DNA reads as TGTGCCAGCAGCCCGTTGGGGGGTTCGGATGAAAAACTGTTTTTT.

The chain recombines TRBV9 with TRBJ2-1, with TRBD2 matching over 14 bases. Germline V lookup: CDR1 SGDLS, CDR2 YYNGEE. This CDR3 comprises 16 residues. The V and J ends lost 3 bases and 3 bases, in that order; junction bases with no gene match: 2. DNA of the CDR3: TGTGCCAGCAGCGGGACTAGCGGGGGGAACTACAATGAGCAGTTCTTC. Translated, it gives CASSGTSGGNYNEQFF.

The CDR3 nucleotides are TGTGCCAGCCAGAAGATGGAATCGGAACAGCCCCAGCATTTT. It specifies CASQKMESEQPQHF. The chain couples TRBV6-6 to TRBJ1-5; D call uncertain. From germline, CDR1 is MNHNY and CDR2 SVGAGI (reference sequence). Trimming stripped 8 bases from V and 7 bases from J, with 18 bases between. The CDR3 runs to 14 residues.

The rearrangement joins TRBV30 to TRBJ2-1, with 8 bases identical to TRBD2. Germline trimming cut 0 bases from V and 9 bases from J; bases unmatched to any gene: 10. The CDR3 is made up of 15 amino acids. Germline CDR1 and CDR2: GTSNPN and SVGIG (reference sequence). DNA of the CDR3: TGTGCCTGGAGTGTAGGAGCGGGGGACTTGAGTGAGCAGTTCTTC. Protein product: CAWSVGAGDLSEQFF. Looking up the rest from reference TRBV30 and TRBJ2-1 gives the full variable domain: SQTIHQWPATLVQPVGSPLSLECTVEGTSNPNLYWYRQAAGRGLQLLFYSVGIGQISSEVPQNLSASRPQDRQFILSSKKLLLSDSGFYLCAWSVGAGDLSEQFFGPGTRLTVL.

CDR3 loop: CASSTDPYEQYF. CDR3 nucleotides: TGTGCCAGCAGTACCGACCCCTACGAGCAGTACTTC. The chain links TRBV6-6 to TRBJ2-7; no clear D. CDR1 MNHNY and CDR2 SVGAGI come from the germline V gene (reference sequence). CDR3 length: 12 amino acids. Trimming removed 5 bases from V and 2 bases from J, with 7 bases in between.

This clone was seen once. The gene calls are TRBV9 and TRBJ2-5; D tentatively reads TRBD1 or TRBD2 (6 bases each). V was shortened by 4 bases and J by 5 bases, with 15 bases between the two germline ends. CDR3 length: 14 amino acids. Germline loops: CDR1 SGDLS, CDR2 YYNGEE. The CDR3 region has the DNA TGTGCCAGCAGCCCGGAGGGGGGCAGGGAGACCCAGTACTTC. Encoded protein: CASSPEGGRETQYF.